Each of the 29 T cell receptor beta chains below was sequenced from the same sample in a study of human T cells and chemical hapten exposure. TCRdb processed the RACE reads anew with MiXCR; each CDR3 protein has one entry. Of fewer than 500,000 distinct CDR3 sequences listed, approximately 5% are singletons. Time point described: patch test 1, 2 weeks after DPC sensitization. The treatment was: therapeutic diphenylcyclopropenone sensitization with weekly scalp DPC. The starting material was whole blood, obtained in connection with sensitization to the hapten diphenylcyclopropenone (DPC). All receptors come from a woman between 45 and 65 years old with alopecia areata. Some clones in this sample may be carry-over from other donors' samples.

This clonotype has at least ten counts. The chain combines TRBV12-3 or TRBV12-4 with TRBJ2-2; 10 bases agree with TRBD1. This CDR3 spans 15 amino acids. Trimming removed 5 bases from V and 4 bases from J; junction bases left unmatched: 4. CDR3 nucleotide sequence: TGTGCCAGCAGTGGGGACAGGGGCGGCACCGGGGAGCTGTTTTTT. This translates into CASSGDRGGTGELFF.

This clonotype has at least ten counts. The rearrangement joins TRBV6-5 to TRBJ2-3; 10 nucleotides match TRBD2. Trimming cost V 0 bases and J 2 bases; bases outside gene matches: 5. Germline CDR1 MNHEY, CDR2 SVGAGI. The CDR3 totals 17 residues. CDR3 bases: TGTGCCAGCAGTTACTCTGGGCTAGCGGGAGTCACAGATACGCAGTATTTT. It yields the protein CASSYSGLAGVTDTQYF.

This clonotype appeared many times. This rearrangement joins TRBV11-2 to TRBJ2-4; D is uncertain. V shed 7 bases and J shed 0 bases, with 10 bases lying between them. The CDR3 sequence is 14 residues long. The V gene's germline CDR1 is SGHAT and CDR2 FQNNGV. CDR3 bases: TGTGCCAGCAATCTCGGTCTAGCCAAAAACATTCAGTACTTC. Its protein product is CASNLGLAKNIQYF.

This clonotype was detected ten times or more. Here the CDR3 reads CATSRTSWRGAKTDTQYF. The DNA for the CDR3 is TGTGCCACCAGCAGAACTTCTTGGAGGGGGGCAAAGACAGATACGCAGTATTTT. The V call is TRBV15, the J call TRBJ2-3; D is possibly TRBD1 or TRBD2 (6 bases each). The CDR3 runs to 18 residues. Trimming removed 2 bases from V and 3 bases from J, with 21 bases in between. From germline, CDR1 is LNHNV and CDR2 YYDKDF (reference sequence).

There are many counts of this clonotype. The chain carries TRBV12-3 or TRBV12-4 and TRBJ1-4; no definite D call. With 1 base removed from V and 6 bases from J, the gap between germline ends came to 9 bases. CDR3 size: 14 residues. CDR3 nucleotides: TGTGCCAGCAGTTTAGAGGACGGCTATGAAAAACTGTTTTTT. Translating gives CASSLEDGYEKLFF.

This clonotype was counted at least ten times. This chain uses TRBV7-2 with TRBJ1-6; tentatively, D is TRBD1 (5 bases). The CDR3 sequence is 17 residues long. Deletions cut 1 base from V and 8 bases from J, with 18 bases between. The germline V gene has CDR1 SGHTA and CDR2 FQGNSA. CDR3 protein: CASSLDIGRSRDSPLHF. The CDR3 DNA reads as TGTGCCAGCAGCTTAGACATTGGCCGATCCAGGGATTCACCCCTCCACTTT.

V and J are TRBV2 and TRBJ2-3, with 9 bases that match TRBD2. The junction had 17 bases not matched to a gene; V was cut back by 8 bases and J by 5 bases. Germline loops: CDR1 SNHLY, CDR2 FYNNEI. The CDR3 is 17 amino acids. In DNA, the CDR3 is TGTGCCAGCTCCCCCCTAGCGGGGATCCCGGTTATAGATACGCAGTATTTT. Its protein is CASSPLAGIPVIDTQYF.

This clonotype was seen repeatedly, ten times or more. The chain joins TRBV7-9 to TRBJ1-5, with D maybe TRBD1 (5 bases). V shed 1 base and J shed 7 bases, with 11 bases lying between them. Germline V gene sequence: CDR1 SEHNR, CDR2 FQNEAQ (reference sequence). This CDR3 comprises 14 residues. The CDR3, as DNA: TGTGCCAGCAGCTTAGAACAGGCGGCGCAGCCCCAGCATTTT. Translation gives CASSLEQAAQPQHF. The entire variable domain, with the rest obtained from reference TRBV7-9 and TRBJ1-5, is as follows: DTGVSQNPRHKITKRGQNVTFRCDPISEHNRLYWYRQTLGQGPEFLTYFQNEAQLEKSRLLSDRFSAERPKGSFSTLEIQRTEQGDSAMYLCASSLEQAAQPQHFGDGTRLSIL.

A few counts support this clonotype. This chain joins TRBV5-6 and TRBJ1-1, with D perhaps matching TRBD1 (5 bases). The CDR3 is made up of 13 amino acids. Germline V gives CDR1 SGHDT, CDR2 YYEEEE. The ends were cut back, 0 bases at V and 8 bases at J, with 11 bases in the middle. The CDR3 is CASSLVQGYEAFF. Here the CDR3 DNA reads TGTGCCAGCAGCTTGGTCCAGGGCTACGAAGCTTTCTTT.

The chain uses TRBV12-3 or TRBV12-4 and TRBJ2-1; possibly TRBD1 for D (5 bases). The CDR3 is 15 residues long. V dropped 1 base and J dropped 2 bases, with 9 bases sitting between them. The CDR3 nucleotides read TGTGCCAGCAGTTTAGTCAGGGTTGCCTACAATGAGCAGTTCTTC. Its translation is CASSLVRVAYNEQFF.

This clonotype has a count of ten or more. The gene calls are TRBV25-1 and TRBJ2-3; 7 nucleotides match TRBD2. The CDR3 contains 14 residues. Germline V lookup: CDR1 MGHDK, CDR2 SYGVNS. Trimming at V came to 5 bases and at J to 0 bases, leaving 2 bases not matched to a gene. CDR3 DNA: TGTGCCAGCAGTCGAGCGGGAAGCACAGATACGCAGTATTTT. The encoded protein is CASSRAGSTDTQYF.

This clonotype has only a few counts. This CDR3 reads CSVLTGSGQPQHF. DNA for the CDR3: TGCAGCGTCCTGACAGGGTCTGGTCAGCCCCAGCATTTT. The chain recombines TRBV29-1 with TRBJ1-5; 7 bases are shared with TRBD1. The CDR3 contains 13 residues. V was pared by 6 bases and J by 6 bases, with 8 bases of the junction left unmatched. CDR1 is SQVTM and CDR2 is ANQGSEA in the germline V gene.

This clonotype was detected only a few times. The rearrangement uses TRBV27 and TRBJ1-6, with D hard to call. V was trimmed by 3 bases and J by 7 bases, leaving 10 bases between them. Germline V gives CDR1 MNHEY, CDR2 SMNVEV (reference sequence). The CDR3 totals 14 residues. In DNA, the CDR3 is TGTGCCAGCAGTTTTCGACGGGGAAATTCACCCCTCCACTTT. Residues: CASSFRRGNSPLHF.

The chain carries TRBV3-1 and TRBJ1-6; D possibly corresponds to TRBD1 (5 bases). The CDR3 runs to 14 residues. CDR1 and CDR2 from the germline V gene are LGHDT and YNNKEL (reference sequence). The V end lost 4 bases, the J end lost 7 bases, and 11 bases lay between the germline ends. The CDR3 sequence is CASSPRDFNSPLHF. CDR3 bases: TGTGCCAGCAGCCCCCGGGACTTCAATTCACCCCTCCACTTT.

The CDR3 protein is CASSIQGYNEQFF. The CDR3 nucleotides read TGTGCCAGCAGTATACAGGGATACAATGAGCAGTTCTTC. V gene TRBV27 combines with J gene TRBJ2-1; TRBD1 is a possible D gene (6 bases). Looked up from germline, CDR1 is MNHEY and CDR2 is SMNVEV (reference sequence). This CDR3 has 13 amino acids. The ends were cut back, 5 bases at V and 4 bases at J, with 9 bases in the middle.

Ten or more counts support this clonotype. The J gene is TRBJ2-2, the V gene TRBV12-3 or TRBV12-4, with 12 bases matching TRBD2. The V and J ends lost 3 bases and 4 bases, in that order; junction bases with no gene match: 9. This CDR3 comprises 18 residues. The DNA for the CDR3 is TGTGCCAGCAGTTTCCTAGCGGGAGGGCGTTGGTCCACCGGGGAGCTGTTTTTT. Amino acid sequence: CASSFLAGGRWSTGELFF.

This clonotype was recorded many times. The chain has TRBV5-5 and TRBJ2-3, with D possibly matching TRBD1 (6 bases). This CDR3 has 14 residues. Germline lookup yields CDR1 SGHKS and CDR2 YYEKEE (reference sequence). The V gene lost 3 bases and the J gene lost 1 base, with 9 bases spanning the gap. As DNA, the CDR3 is TGTGCCAGCAGCTGGGGGACACGCACAGATACGCAGTATTTT. Its protein is CASSWGTRTDTQYF.

In this sample, this clonotype turned up a few times. This chain joins TRBV27 and TRBJ2-7, with TRBD1 identical over 9 bases. Germline V CDR1 and CDR2: MNHEY, SMNVEV (reference sequence). CDR3 length: 15 amino acids. Trimming took 6 bases from V and 4 from J; bases not matched to a gene: 10. CDR3 loop: CASSPTGQGGYEQYF. The DNA of the CDR3 is TGTGCCAGCAGCCCAACGGGACAGGGAGGTTACGAGCAGTACTTC.

This clonotype was seen ten or more times. The CDR3 loop reads CSARDRGGNSPLHF. CDR3 coding DNA: TGCAGTGCTAGAGATAGGGGAGGAAATTCACCCCTCCACTTT. The V call is TRBV20-1, the J call TRBJ1-6; D is possibly TRBD1 (5 bases). The V gene lost 0 bases and the J gene lost 7 bases, with 10 bases spanning the gap. In germline, CDR1 is DFQATT, CDR2 SNEGSKA (reference sequence). The CDR3 is 14 amino acids.

This clonotype was observed many times. The V gene is TRBV2, the J gene TRBJ1-1; D call uncertain. Germline CDR1 reads SNHLY; CDR2 reads FYNNEI. V lost 7 bases, J lost 2 bases, and 11 bases lay in between. The CDR3 spans 13 residues. The CDR3 is CASTWTLNTEAFF. In DNA form, the CDR3 reads TGTGCCAGCACCTGGACCCTTAACACTGAAGCTTTCTTT.

The chain uses TRBV30 and TRBJ1-5; TRBD1 aligns across 10 bases. J gave up 5 bases and V 2 bases, and 6 bases lay outside the gene matches. The CDR3 consists of 15 residues. CDR1 is GTSNPN, CDR2 SVGIG, per germline (reference sequence). CDR3 nucleotides: TGTGCCTGGAGTTCTCCGGGGACAGGGGATCAGCCCCAGCATTTT. This sequence encodes CAWSSPGTGDQPQHF.

This clonotype showed up many times. CDR3 in DNA: TGTGCCTGTAGCCAGCGGAGCACAGATACGCAGTATTTT. Encoded protein: CACSQRSTDTQYF. This chain connects TRBV28 to TRBJ2-3, with a weak D call TRBD2 (5 bases). Germline CDR1 MDHEN, CDR2 SYDVKM. V lost 11 bases and J lost 0, with 12 bases in between. The length of the CDR3 is 13 residues. Full variable domain (missing parts from reference TRBV28 and TRBJ2-3): DVKVTQSSRYLVKRTGEKVFLECVQDMDHENMFWYRQDPGLGLRLIYFSYDVKMKEKGDIPEGYSVSREKKERFSLILESASTNQTSMYLCACSQRSTDTQYFGPGTRLTVL.

This clonotype came up many times. V is TRBV25-1 and J is TRBJ1-1; D gene unclear. Germline V lookup: CDR1 MGHDK, CDR2 SYGVNS. This CDR3 region has 11 residues. The ends were cut back, 10 bases at V and 5 bases at J, with 11 bases in the middle. The CDR3 bases are TGTGCCACCCTGTTGGGGACTGAAGCTTTCTTT. Protein product: CATLLGTEAFF. Full variable domain (remainder filled in from reference TRBV25-1 and TRBJ1-1): EADIYQTPRYLVIGTGKKITLECSQTMGHDKMYWYQQDPGMELHLIHYSYGVNSTEKGDLSSESTVSRIRTEHFPLTLESARPSHTSQYLCATLLGTEAFFGQGTRLTVV.

The V and J genes are TRBV9 and TRBJ2-7; D is unresolved. The CDR3 is 14 amino acids. Trimming cost V 4 bases and J 2 bases, with 13 bases left between them. CDR1 and CDR2 (germline): SGDLS, YYNGEE. The CDR3 loop reads CASSPWTDPYEQYF. The DNA for the CDR3 is TGTGCCAGCAGCCCCTGGACGGACCCCTACGAGCAGTACTTC. Variable domain in full (rest from reference TRBV9 and TRBJ2-7): DSGVTQTPKHLITATGQRVTLRCSPRSGDLSVYWYQQSLDQGLQFLIQYYNGEERAKGNILERFSAQQFPDLHSELNLSSLELGDSALYFCASSPWTDPYEQYFGPGTRLTVT.

This clonotype was counted many times. This chain links TRBV6-6 with TRBJ2-3, with 12 bases identical to TRBD1. Germline lookup yields CDR1 MNHNY and CDR2 SVGAGI (reference sequence). V was pared by 6 bases and J by 4 bases, with 5 bases of the junction left unmatched. This CDR3 is 15 amino acids long. In DNA, the CDR3 is TGTGCCAGCAGCCGGGACAGGGGGCTCTCAGATACGCAGTATTTT. This encodes CASSRDRGLSDTQYF.

V gene TRBV5-8 combines with J gene TRBJ1-1; unclear D gene. V was cut by 7 bases and J by 7 bases, with 5 bases left in between. The germline V gene has CDR1 SGHTS and CDR2 YDEGEE. This CDR3 comprises 9 residues. The CDR3 region has the DNA TGTGCCAGCGGTTTTGAAGCTTTCTTT. Translating it yields CASGFEAFF.

The chain uses TRBV14 and TRBJ2-3, with D unclear. The CDR3 is 16 residues long. In germline, CDR1 is SGHDN, CDR2 FVKESK. Trimming removed 1 base from V and 2 bases from J, with 13 bases in between. The DNA for the CDR3 is TGTGCCAGCAGCCAAGTCCCTCCGACTCACACAGATACGCAGTATTTT. Its translation is CASSQVPPTHTDTQYF. Using reference TRBV14 and TRBJ2-3 for the parts outside the CDR3, the full variable domain is EAGVTQFPSHSVIEKGQTVTLRCDPISGHDNLYWYRRVMGKEIKFLLHFVKESKQDESGMPNNRFLAERTGGTYSTLKVQPAELEDSGVYFCASSQVPPTHTDTQYFGPGTRLTVL.

This clonotype was counted at least ten times. The V call is TRBV10-3, the J call TRBJ2-3; D gene uncertain. Germline CDR1 ENHRY, CDR2 SYGVKD. The CDR3 totals 13 residues. V dropped 3 bases and J dropped 1 base, with 5 bases sitting between them. The CDR3 reads CAISEPGTDTQYF. As DNA, the CDR3 is TGTGCCATCAGTGAACCGGGCACAGATACGCAGTATTTT.

This clonotype was counted between two and nine times. The chain uses TRBV6-5 and TRBJ2-7; 11 bases match TRBD1. CDR3 length equals 15 residues. CDR1 and CDR2 (germline): MNHEY, SVGAGI. V was pared by 0 bases and J by 6 bases, with 4 bases of the junction left unmatched. The CDR3 protein is CASSYSGQGASEQYF. The CDR3 nucleotides are TGTGCCAGCAGTTACTCCGGACAGGGGGCAAGCGAGCAGTACTTC.